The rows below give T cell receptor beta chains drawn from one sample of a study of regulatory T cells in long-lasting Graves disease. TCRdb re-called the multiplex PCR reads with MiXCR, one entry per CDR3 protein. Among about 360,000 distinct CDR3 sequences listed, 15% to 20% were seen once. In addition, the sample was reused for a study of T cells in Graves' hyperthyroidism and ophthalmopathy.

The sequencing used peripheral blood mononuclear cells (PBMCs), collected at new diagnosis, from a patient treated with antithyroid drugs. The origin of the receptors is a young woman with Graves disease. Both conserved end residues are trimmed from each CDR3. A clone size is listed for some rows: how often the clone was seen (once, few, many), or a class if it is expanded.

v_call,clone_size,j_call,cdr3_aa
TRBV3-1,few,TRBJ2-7,ASSQSIAGASYEQY
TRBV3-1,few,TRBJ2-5,ASSQERRGGLETQY
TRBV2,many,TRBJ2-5,ASSLMTSGGETQY
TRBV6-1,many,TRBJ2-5,ASRDPGLAGGLNQETQY
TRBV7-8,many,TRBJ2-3,ASSLPPGGRATDTQY
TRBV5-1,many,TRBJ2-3,ASSLFTSGSSPDTQY
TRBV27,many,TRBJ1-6,ASSLAGFDSPLH
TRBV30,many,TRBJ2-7,AWSVLGLGEQY
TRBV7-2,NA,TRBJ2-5,ASSLLGLEGTQY
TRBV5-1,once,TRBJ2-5,ASKTGTQETQY
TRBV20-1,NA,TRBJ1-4,SATPGLQTELF
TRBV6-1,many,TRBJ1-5,ASTPALAGGLSNQPQH
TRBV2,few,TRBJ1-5,ASSRRTLRQPQH
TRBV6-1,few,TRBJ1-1,ASEENMNTEAF
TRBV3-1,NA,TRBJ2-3,ASSQAREQADTQY
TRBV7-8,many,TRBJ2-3,ASSLNPWTDTQY
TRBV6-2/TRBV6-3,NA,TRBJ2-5,ASPGGGRETQY
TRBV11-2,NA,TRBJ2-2,ASSPRLSLGDTGERF
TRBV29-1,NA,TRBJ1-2,SVVMDMGYGYT
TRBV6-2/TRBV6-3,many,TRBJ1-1,ASSPRTDSFAEAF
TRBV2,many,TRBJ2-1,ASTRGGDNEQF
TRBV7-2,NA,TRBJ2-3,ASSYPTSDTQY
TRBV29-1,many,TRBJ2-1,SVVRSGGVVNEQF
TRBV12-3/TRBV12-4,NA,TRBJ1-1,ASSFRQGAFTEAF
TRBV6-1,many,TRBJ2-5,ASSGGTGVAETQY
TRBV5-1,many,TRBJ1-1,ASSLAQQASNTEAF
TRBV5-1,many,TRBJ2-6,ASSKTGANVLT
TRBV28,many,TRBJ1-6,ASRPDRDNSPLH
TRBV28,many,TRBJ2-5,ASSLDRGSETQY
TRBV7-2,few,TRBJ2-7,ASSLALNTYSYEQY
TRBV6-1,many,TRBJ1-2,ASTPGLGGYT
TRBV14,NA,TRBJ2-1,ASSQVGANEQF
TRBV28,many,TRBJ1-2,ASSLTVTYGYT
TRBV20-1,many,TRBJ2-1,SARGDGGYNEQF
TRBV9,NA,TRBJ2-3,ASSVGGSGTDTQY
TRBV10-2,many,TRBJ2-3,ASRARLAGVADTQY
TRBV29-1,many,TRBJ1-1,SPLGGVGAEAF
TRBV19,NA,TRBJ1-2,ASSPGERGYT
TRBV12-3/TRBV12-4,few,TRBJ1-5,ASSQTRGQPQH
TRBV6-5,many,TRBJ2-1,ASSYSSRLAVNEQF
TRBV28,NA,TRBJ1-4,ATDRARYEKLF
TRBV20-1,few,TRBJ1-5,SARDSYRVGNQPQH
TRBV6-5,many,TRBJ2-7,ASSYSSAPFYEQY
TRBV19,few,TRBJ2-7,ASSIAAGGYEQY
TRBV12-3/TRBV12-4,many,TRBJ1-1,ASSFWGTEAF
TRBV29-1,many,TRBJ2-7,SVGGGRGSYEQY
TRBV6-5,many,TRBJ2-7,ASSYRPIAGDGYEQY
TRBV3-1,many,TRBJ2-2,ASSQDTDTGELF
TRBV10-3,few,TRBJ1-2,AISESTGGYGYT
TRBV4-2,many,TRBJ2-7,ASSQTLGTGRNEQY
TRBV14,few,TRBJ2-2,ASSYRPSGTGELF
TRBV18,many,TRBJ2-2,ASSPFDRDRIAGELF
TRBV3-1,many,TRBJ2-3,ASSQVKVDTNRTDTQY
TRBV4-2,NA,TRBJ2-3,ASSQDKVAYWGTDTQY